This record covers a single T cell receptor beta chain. This sample was included in a study of blood T cell repertoires in COVID-19. As for the study in general: Sites across the United States, Italy and Spain contributed samples from acute and convalescent COVID-19. PBMCs, B-cell-depleted T cells, or T cells were the source of the cDNA or gDNA that made up the material.

Germline CDR1 reads SGHRS; CDR2 reads YFSETQ. The CDR3 has 13 residues. V was clipped by 0 bases and J by 7 bases; unmatched bases: 2. Clones were read by immunoSEQ multiplex PCR, and TCRdb kept only the in-frame ones, dropping some. The sample consists of 130,000 or so clones, about 87% of them appearing once. The sequenced sample consisted of peripheral blood. This chain links TRBV5-1 with TRBJ1-2; 8 bases align to TRBD1. This TCR was recovered from a human donor with COVID-19, enrolled during active disease. The donor label of this sample is uncertain. CDR3 loop: CASSLATGGGYTF. The CDR3 DNA reads as TGCGCCAGCAGCTTGGCCACAGGGGGTGGCTACACCTTC.